Listed below are T cell receptor beta chains from one sample, sequenced in a study of OX40 agonist ivuxolimab in advanced cancers. Assay used: immunoSEQ multiplex PCR; TCRdb lists only in-frame clones, some missing. Here the sample spans tens of thousands of clones, about nine tenths being singletons. The source material was CD4+ or CD8+ T cells sorted from blood, sampled in a trial of the OX40 agonist ivuxolimab. The source is an adult with an advanced solid tumor such as melanoma, head and neck, liver or kidney cancer. Each CDR3 is given with its conserved first and last residue. The D gene is left open where the match is weak. Rows may omit the clone size; those that give it use once, few, many or a size class.

j_call d_call v_call clone_size cdr3_aa cdr3_nt
TRBJ2-7 TRBD2 TRBV6-5 - CASSYSMTPGGNEQYF TGTGCCAGCAGTTACTCGATGACTCCGGGGGGGAACGAGCAGTACTTC
TRBJ2-3 TRBD2 TRBV19 - CASSMFARTSAFGNTQYF TGTGCCAGTAGTATGTTCGCCCGGACTAGCGCCTTCGGTAATACGCAGTATTTT
TRBJ2-2 TRBD2 TRBV4-3 - CASSQDTTGFASGAPGELFF TGCGCCAGCAGCCAAGATACGACCGGGTTCGCTAGCGGGGCCCCCGGGGAGCTGTTTTTT
TRBJ2-3 - TRBV7-9 once CASSLSREVTDTQYF TGTGCCAGCAGCTTATCCAGGGAGGTCACAGATACGCAGTATTTT
TRBJ2-7 TRBD1 TRBV2 - CASTPWDRTYEQYF TGTGCCAGCACCCCCTGGGACAGAACCTACGAGCAGTACTTC
TRBJ2-1 - TRBV7-9 - CASRAFGDSGYNEQFF TGTGCCAGCAGGGCTTTCGGAGATAGCGGTTACAATGAGCAGTTCTTC
TRBJ2-5 - TRBV11-2 - CASSSGFVGGALQETQYF TGTGCCAGCAGCTCGGGATTTGTTGGGGGGGCTCTCCAAGAGACCCAGTACTTC
TRBJ2-1 TRBD2 TRBV7-3 - CASSFGLAGNEQFF TGTGCCAGCAGCTTCGGACTAGCTGGGAATGAGCAGTTCTTC
TRBJ1-4 TRBD1 TRBV15 - CATSRQDRGEKLFF TGTGCCACCAGCAGACAAGACAGGGGAGAAAAACTGTTTTTT
TRBJ2-1 - TRBV19 - CASSIAPSSYNEQFF TGTGCCAGTAGTATAGCCCCGAGCTCCTACAATGAGCAGTTCTTC
TRBJ1-3 - TRBV4-2 - CASSQARDSFSGNTIYF TGTGCCAGCAGCCAAGCCCGCGACTCTTTCTCTGGAAACACCATATATTTT
TRBJ2-7 - TRBV2 - CASSETPTEQYF TGTGCCAGCAGTGAAACACCCACCGAGCAGTACTTC
TRBJ2-1 TRBD2 TRBV7-6 - CASSLGLAGDEQFF TGTGCCAGCAGCCTCGGACTAGCGGGAGATGAGCAGTTCTTC
TRBJ1-2 - TRBV18 - CASSPPPGGGDYGYTF TGTGCCAGCTCACCACCTCCCGGGGGCGGCGACTATGGCTACACCTTC
TRBJ2-3 - TRBV9 - CASSAPGPESPDTQYF TGTGCCAGCAGCGCCCCGGGTCCGGAGTCCCCAGATACGCAGTATTTT
TRBJ2-7 - TRBV4-1 - CASSQAGLEQYF TGCGCCAGCAGCCAGGCAGGTCTCGAGCAGTACTTC
TRBJ1-2 - TRBV11-2 - CASSFSRESYTF TGTGCCAGCAGCTTTTCTAGGGAAAGCTACACCTTC
TRBJ2-3 - TRBV4-2 - CASSQEPGGSTDTQYF TGTGCCAGCAGCCAAGAGCCCGGCGGGAGCACAGATACGCAGTATTTT
TRBJ2-2 - TRBV19 - CASSITGKNTGELFF TGTGCCAGTAGTATAACTGGGAAGAACACCGGGGAGCTGTTTTTT
TRBJ2-1 - TRBV6-1 - CASSPDSYNEQFF TGTGCCAGCAGTCCGGACAGTTACAATGAGCAGTTCTTC
TRBJ2-7 - TRBV11-2 - CASSLELTYEQYF TGTGCCAGCAGCTTAGAATTGACCTACGAGCAGTACTTC
TRBJ2-7 TRBD1 TRBV10-2 - CASSETTGNPYEQYF TGCGCCAGCAGTGAGACGACAGGGAACCCCTACGAGCAGTACTTC
TRBJ2-7 - TRBV19 - CASSPGFSYEQYF TGTGCCAGTAGTCCCGGATTCTCCTACGAGCAGTACTTC
TRBJ2-7 TRBD2 TRBV5-4 - CASSIQTGGPYEQYF TGTGCCAGCTCAATCCAGACGGGAGGGCCTTACGAGCAGTACTTC
TRBJ2-1 - TRBV29-1 - CSVDAAPYNEQFF TGCAGCGTTGACGCGGCACCTTACAATGAGCAGTTCTTC